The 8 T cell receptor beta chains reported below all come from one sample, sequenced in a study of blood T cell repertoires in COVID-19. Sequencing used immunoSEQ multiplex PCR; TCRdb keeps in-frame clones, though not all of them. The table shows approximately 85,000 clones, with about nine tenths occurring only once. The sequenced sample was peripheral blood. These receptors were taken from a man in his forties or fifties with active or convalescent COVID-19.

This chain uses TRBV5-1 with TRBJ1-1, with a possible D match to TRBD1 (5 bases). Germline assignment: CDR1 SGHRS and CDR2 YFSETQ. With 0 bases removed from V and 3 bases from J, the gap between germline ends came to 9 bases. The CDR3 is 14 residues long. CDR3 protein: CASSLAPGDTEAFF. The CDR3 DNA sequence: TGCGCCAGCAGCTTGGCTCCGGGGGACACTGAAGCTTTCTTT. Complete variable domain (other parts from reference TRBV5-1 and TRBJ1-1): KAGVTQTPRYLIKTRGQQVTLSCSPISGHRSVSWYQQTPGQGLQFLFEYFSETQRNKGNFPGRFSGRQFSNSRSEMNVSTLELGDSALYLCASSLAPGDTEAFFGQGTRLTVV.

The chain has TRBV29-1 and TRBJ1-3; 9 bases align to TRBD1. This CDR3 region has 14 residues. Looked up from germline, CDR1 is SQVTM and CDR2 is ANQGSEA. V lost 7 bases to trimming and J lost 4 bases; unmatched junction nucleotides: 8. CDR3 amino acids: CSALTGGGGNTIYF. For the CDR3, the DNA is TGCAGCGCATTAACAGGGGGCGGCGGAAACACCATATATTTT. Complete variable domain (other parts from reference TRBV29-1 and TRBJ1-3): SAVISQKPSRDICQRGTSLTIQCQVDSQVTMMFWYRQQPGQSLTLIATANQGSEATYESGFVIDKFPISRPNLTFSTLTVSNMSPEDSSIYLCSALTGGGGNTIYFGEGSWLTVV.

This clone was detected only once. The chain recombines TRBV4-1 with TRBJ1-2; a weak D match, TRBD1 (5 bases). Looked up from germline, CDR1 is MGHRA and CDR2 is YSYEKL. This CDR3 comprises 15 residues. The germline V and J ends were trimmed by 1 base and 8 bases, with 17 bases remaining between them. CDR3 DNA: TGCGCCAGCAGCCAAGCGCCGACAGATTATACAGGCTACACCTTC. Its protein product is CASSQAPTDYTGYTF.

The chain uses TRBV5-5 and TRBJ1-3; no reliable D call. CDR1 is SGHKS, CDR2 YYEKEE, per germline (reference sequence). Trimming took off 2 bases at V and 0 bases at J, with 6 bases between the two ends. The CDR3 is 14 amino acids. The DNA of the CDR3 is TGTGCCAGCAGCTTACGAGTCTCTGGAAACACCATATATTTT. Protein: CASSLRVSGNTIYF.

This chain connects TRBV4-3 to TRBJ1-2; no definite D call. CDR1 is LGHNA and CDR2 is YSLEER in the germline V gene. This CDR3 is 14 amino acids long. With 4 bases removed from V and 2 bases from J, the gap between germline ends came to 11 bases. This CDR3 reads CASSPNTANYGYTF. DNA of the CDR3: TGCGCCAGCAGCCCGAATACAGCCAACTATGGCTACACCTTC.

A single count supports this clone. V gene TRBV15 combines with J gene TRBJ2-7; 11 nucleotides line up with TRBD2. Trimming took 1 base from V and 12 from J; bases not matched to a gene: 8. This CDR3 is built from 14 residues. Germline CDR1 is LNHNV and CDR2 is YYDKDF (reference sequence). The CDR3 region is CATSRGSSGRVRYF. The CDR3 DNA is TGTGCCACCAGCAGAGGAAGTAGCGGGAGGGTTCGGTACTTC.

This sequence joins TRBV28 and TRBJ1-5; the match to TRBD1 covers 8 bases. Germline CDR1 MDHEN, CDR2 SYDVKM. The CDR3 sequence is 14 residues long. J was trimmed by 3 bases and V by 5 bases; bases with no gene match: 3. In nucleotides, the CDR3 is TGTGCCAGCAGTCCAGGGGGCCTCAATCAGCCCCAGCATTTT. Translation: CASSPGGLNQPQHF.

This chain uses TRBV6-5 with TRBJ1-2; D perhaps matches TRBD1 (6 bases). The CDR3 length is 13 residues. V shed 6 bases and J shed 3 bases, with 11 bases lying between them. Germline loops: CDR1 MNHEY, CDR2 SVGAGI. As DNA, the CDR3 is TGTGCCAGCAGACCAGGACAGTACTATGGCTACACCTTC. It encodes CASRPGQYYGYTF.